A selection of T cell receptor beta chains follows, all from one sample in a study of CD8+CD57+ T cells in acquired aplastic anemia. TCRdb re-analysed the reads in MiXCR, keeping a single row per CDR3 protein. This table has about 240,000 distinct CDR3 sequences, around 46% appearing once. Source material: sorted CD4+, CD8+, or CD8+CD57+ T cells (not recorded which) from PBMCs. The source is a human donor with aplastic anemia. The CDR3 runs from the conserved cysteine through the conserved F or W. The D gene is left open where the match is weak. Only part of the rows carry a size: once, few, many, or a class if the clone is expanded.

CASSNRNRGDYGYTF,TGTGCCAGCAGCAATCGAAACAGGGGTGACTATGGCTACACCTTC,TRBV7-9,TRBD1,many,TRBJ1-2
CASSFPSVQGRYEQYF,TGTGCCAGCAGCTTTCCCAGTGTACAGGGCAGGTACGAGCAGTACTTC,TRBV7-9,-,once,TRBJ2-7
CSVQRQVNTEAFF,TGCAGCGTCCAACGACAGGTTAACACTGAAGCTTTCTTT,TRBV29-1,-,-,TRBJ1-1
CASSQPTGNTEAFF,TGCGCCAGCAGCCAACCAACAGGAAACACTGAAGCTTTCTTT,TRBV4-1,-,many,TRBJ1-1
CASSGFGNTIYF,TGTGCCAGCTCAGGTTTTGGAAACACCATATATTTT,TRBV27,-,-,TRBJ1-3
CSAPDTRYEQYF,TGCAGTGCTCCGGACACCAGGTACGAGCAGTACTTC,TRBV20-1,-,many,TRBJ2-7
CSARGLAGVHYEQYF,TGCAGTGCTAGAGGCCTAGCGGGAGTTCACTACGAGCAGTACTTC,TRBV20-1,TRBD2,many,TRBJ2-7
CASSFGQGFRNTEAFF,TGTGCCAGCAGCTTTGGTCAGGGGTTCCGGAACACTGAAGCTTTCTTT,TRBV5-6,-,many,TRBJ1-1
CASSLARTVREQFF,TGTGCCAGCAGCTTAGCGCGGACAGTACGTGAGCAGTTCTTC,TRBV7-8,-,many,TRBJ2-1
CASSPSRDRNTEAFF,TGTGCCAGCAGCCCGTCCCGGGACCGAAACACTGAAGCTTTCTTT,TRBV7-9,-,many,TRBJ1-1
CASSPSDGDTQYF,TGTGCTAGCAGCCCTAGCGACGGGGATACGCAGTATTTT,TRBV7-7,-,-,TRBJ2-3
CASRPRPRLAGGPSYNEQFF,TGTGCCAGCAGACCCCGGCCGAGACTAGCGGGGGGGCCGTCCTACAATGAGCAGTTCTTC,TRBV7-9,TRBD2,many,TRBJ2-1
CASSLSGGGETQYF,TGTGCCAGCAGCCTAAGCGGGGGGGGGGAGACCCAGTACTTC,TRBV4-2,TRBD2,-,TRBJ2-5
CASSLGDRGREKLFF,TGTGCCAGCAGCCTTGGGGACAGGGGGAGAGAAAAACTGTTTTTT,TRBV13,TRBD1,many,TRBJ1-4
CASRQWGPNTEAFF,TGTGCCAGCAGACAGTGGGGTCCGAACACTGAAGCTTTCTTT,TRBV2,-,-,TRBJ1-1
CASSGTSGPLAKNIQYF,TGTGCCAGCAGCGGCACCTCGGGGCCCTTAGCCAAAAACATTCAGTACTTC,TRBV7-9,-,-,TRBJ2-4
CASSQGPSGGEGYTF,TGTGCCAGCAGCCAAGGTCCTAGCGGGGGGGAAGGCTACACCTTC,TRBV7-9,-,-,TRBJ1-2
CASSLSSGVGSTEAFF,TGTGCCAGCAGTTTATCGTCAGGGGTTGGGAGCACTGAAGCTTTCTTT,TRBV27,-,-,TRBJ1-1
CSANGKETQYF,TGCAGTGCGAACGGAAAAGAGACCCAGTACTTC,TRBV20-1,-,-,TRBJ2-5
CASSRGTPSAKNIQYF,TGTGCCAGCAGTAGGGGGACACCGTCAGCCAAAAACATTCAGTACTTC,TRBV27,-,few,TRBJ2-4
CASSLTSGTSDTQYF,TGTGCCAGCAGCTTAACTAGCGGGACATCGGATACGCAGTATTTT,TRBV7-9,TRBD2,once,TRBJ2-3
CATHRDEKLFF,TGTGCCACTCACAGGGATGAAAAACTGTTTTTT,TRBV2,-,few,TRBJ1-4
CSVPDGYEQYF,TGCAGTGTACCAGACGGCTACGAGCAGTACTTC,TRBV20-1,-,many,TRBJ2-7
CASSSGFGNYGYTF,TGCGCCAGCAGCTCCGGCTTCGGGAACTATGGCTACACCTTC,TRBV5-1,-,few,TRBJ1-2
CASSQELRGIDGYTF,TGTGCCAGCAGCCAAGAGCTACGAGGGATCGATGGCTACACCTTC,TRBV14,-,many,TRBJ1-2
CASSLTSGGNLYEQYF,TGTGCCAGCAGCTTAACATCGGGGGGCAACCTTTACGAGCAGTACTTC,TRBV7-3,-,-,TRBJ2-7
CASLTGGATEAFF,TGTGCCAGCCTAACAGGGGGCGCGACTGAAGCTTTCTTT,TRBV18,TRBD1,few,TRBJ1-1
CASSLSGGSDGYTF,TGTGCCAGCAGTTTATCGGGGGGGAGTGATGGCTACACCTTC,TRBV28,-,-,TRBJ1-2
CASNYDRTDSGNTIYF,TGTGCCAGTAACTATGACAGGACTGACTCTGGAAACACCATATATTTT,TRBV19,-,many,TRBJ1-3
CASSYGGQGGDTQYF,TGCGCCAGCAGCTATGGGGGACAGGGGGGTGATACGCAGTATTTT,TRBV4-1,TRBD1,many,TRBJ2-3
CASSLGSWGDRELFF,TGTGCCAGCAGCTTAGGGTCGTGGGGAGACCGGGAGCTGTTTTTT,TRBV7-6,-,-,TRBJ2-2
CASSQGVGYEQYF,TGCGCCAGCAGCCAAGGGGTGGGCTACGAGCAGTACTTC,TRBV4-1,-,few,TRBJ2-7
CASSLGLNQETQYF,TGTGCCAGCAGCTTAGGATTGAACCAAGAGACCCAGTACTTC,TRBV7-9,-,many,TRBJ2-5
CAISEFPEAGGYTF,TGTGCCATCAGTGAATTTCCCGAGGCGGGTGGCTACACCTTC,TRBV10-3,-,-,TRBJ1-2
CASSLLRGGFPYEQYF,TGTGCCAGCAGCTTACTCCGCGGGGGCTTCCCGTACGAGCAGTACTTC,TRBV7-2,-,many,TRBJ2-7
CATSRDSYASGGAFETQYF,TGTGCCACCAGCAGAGATTCTTATGCTAGCGGGGGGGCCTTTGAGACCCAGTACTTC,TRBV15,TRBD2,-,TRBJ2-5
CASSDREGLNTEAFF,TGTGCCAGTAGTGATAGAGAGGGATTGAACACTGAAGCTTTCTTT,TRBV19,-,many,TRBJ1-1
CASSLGTGATQPQHF,TGTGCCAGCAGTTTAGGGACAGGGGCCACTCAGCCCCAGCATTTT,TRBV27,TRBD1,few,TRBJ1-5
CASNSGLASTDTQYF,TGTGCCAGCAACTCCGGACTGGCTAGCACAGATACGCAGTATTTT,TRBV6-2/TRBV6-3,-,-,TRBJ2-3
CASSRTGTSLTGELFF,TGCGCCAGCAGCCGCACCGGGACTAGCTTAACCGGGGAGCTGTTTTTT,TRBV4-3,TRBD2,-,TRBJ2-2
CAWLGTANTEAFF,TGTGCCTGGTTAGGGACAGCGAACACTGAAGCTTTCTTT,TRBV30,TRBD1,many,TRBJ1-1
CASGRDQGAGASALTF,TGTGCCAGCGGTCGAGACCAGGGAGCTGGGGCCAGCGCCCTGACTTTC,TRBV10-3,-,once,TRBJ2-6
CASSEFTGLNTEAFF,TGTGCCAGCAGTGAATTCACAGGGTTGAACACTGAAGCTTTCTTT,TRBV25-1,-,many,TRBJ1-1
CSVRTARGAFFGYTF,-,TRBV20-1,-,-,TRBJ1-2
CASSYDSEAFF,TGTGCCAGCAGTTACGACAGTGAAGCTTTCTTT,TRBV6-5,-,-,TRBJ1-1
CASSRPSPNYGYTF,TGTGCCAGCAGTCGCCCTTCCCCGAACTATGGCTACACCTTC,TRBV28,-,-,TRBJ1-2
CASSLGGPEHF,TGTGCCAGCAGTTTGGGGGGGCCCGAGCATTTT,TRBV12-3/TRBV12-4,-,few,TRBJ1-5
CASSYRDNSPLHF,TGTGCCAGCAGTTACAGGGACAATTCACCCCTCCACTTT,TRBV6-6,-,-,TRBJ1-6
CSARDLQGHNSPLHF,TGCAGTGCTAGAGATTTACAGGGCCATAATTCACCCCTCCACTTT,TRBV20-1,-,many,TRBJ1-6
CASSYSTTGSQPQHF,TGTGCCAGCAGTTACTCGACGACAGGGAGTCAGCCCCAGCATTTT,TRBV6-2/TRBV6-3,TRBD1,few,TRBJ1-5